The T cell receptor (beta chain) under discussion was sequenced for a study of regulatory T cells in long-lasting Graves disease (dated by TCRdb to the early 2020s). For the study in its entirety: Antithyroid drugs had been taken for less than 3 months by newly diagnosed Graves' disease patients. The study was conducted in China and was registered as a clinical trial. A total of approximately 35 samples underwent TCR sequencing: about 13 from persistent and about 20 from newly diagnosed Graves' disease patients. Peripheral blood TCR sequencing and RNA sequencing compared persistent Graves' disease patients with newly diagnosed Graves' disease patients.

The junction shows trimming of 5 bases on V and 5 bases on J, plus 12 bases between the germline ends. Counted from cysteine to phenylalanine, this CDR3 has 13 amino acids. The entry retains the CDR3 DNA only, 39 bases that are in frame from base 1. This clonotype was counted ten times or more. It has no known antigen specificity. Per-base qualities were not stored, and no clone one base away is much larger. This sample's time point label indicates: newly diagnosed GD, antithyroid drugs for less than 3 months. For both TCR sequencing and RNA sequencing, RNA was extracted from PBMCs using TRIzol. The diagnosis of Graves' disease followed American Thyroid Association guidelines. Recruitment of patients was carried out at an endocrinology department in Xi'an, China. From each patient, roughly 9 milliliters of peripheral blood was collected into an EDTA anticoagulant tube. Ficoll Paque Plus density gradient separation was used to isolate PBMCs, and no additional T cell sorting was done. An Agilent 2100 Bioanalyzer and agarose gel were used to check RNA quality, and a NanoDrop 2000 was used to measure RNA concentration.

General findings and caveats noted by the study authors: Peripheral blood alone was examined, since thyroid tissue, which constituted the primary lesion, could not be accessed. Persistent patients shared more public clonotypes among themselves (around 3,000) than newly diagnosed patients did (about 1,000). Persistent disease showed preferential use of TRBV28, TRBJ1-2 and TRBJ2-5, whereas newly diagnosed disease favored TRBV20-1 and TRBJ2-1. Compared with newly diagnosed patients, patients with persistent Graves' disease had lower TCR Shannon entropy and fewer highly expanded clones, which suggests clonal expansion. The authors noted that the small sample size was a limitation that may lower accuracy. Sequencing and analysis were limited to the TCR beta chain.

Library prep was done by multiplex PCR. This sample was sequenced with an Illumina HiSeq 4000. TCR beta libraries were built with iRepertoire HTBI primers and Arm-PCR amplification of CDR3 regions. Before sequencing, the PCR products underwent gel purification. The source study handled its data this way. Gene usage analysis of CDR3 amino acid clonotypes relied on the approximately 60 TRBV and 14 TRBJ segments identified across samples. COPE and FqMerger were used to merge filtered high-quality paired reads into contigs. BLAST was used to align contigs to IMGT TRBV, TRBD and TRBJ reference genes, with CDR3 defined following IMGT. Any clonotype with a frequency above 0.1% was classified as a highly expanded clone. Shannon entropy was used to measure repertoire diversity, and the Gini coefficient was used to measure V-J evenness. A clonotype was considered public if more than one individual shared it. Using fastp at Q25 and MiXCR, TCRdb reprocessed the public reads and kept productive beta chains. CDR3 protein duplicates are merged, each entry listing the most common genes and DNA. Clone size and V and J calls follow TCRdb, not the original study. In all, the sample holds about 530,000 distinct CDR3 sequences, and 15% to 20% of those were seen once. The ten largest account for around 25% of the sample.

This sample was shared with a second study, whose subject was T cells in Graves' hyperthyroidism and ophthalmopathy. The other study reports the following: A patient counted as having stable Graves' hyperthyroidism if no progression to ophthalmopathy occurred over 18 months of follow-up. Hyperthyroidism patients were newly diagnosed, with disease duration under 2 months, and aged 18 to 65 years. Exclusion was applied to patients with uncontrolled infections, other autoimmune diseases, pregnancy or lactation. Diagnoses were established on the basis of clinical symptoms, serum thyroxine and TRAb, thyroid ultrasound, and orbital computed tomography. A first-round RT-PCR of the TCR CDR3 used the HTBI primer set with the Qiagen OneStep RT-PCR kit. Most expanded thyroid clonotypes (frequency above 0.001) were also detected in blood, suggesting blood repertoires may reflect thyroid immune responses. Ophthalmopathy was separated from stable hyperthyroidism by a 13 V-J signature model, with approximately 86% sensitivity and just over 81% specificity obtained in cross-validation and 80%/75% obtained in testing. In validation, progression to ophthalmopathy was predicted by the model with roughly 69% sensitivity and around 76% specificity, a median of around 5.9 months before onset. TCR V-J signatures able to tell the groups apart were searched for in a discovery cohort of more than 90 patients, of whom 43 had Graves' ophthalmopathy and 57 had stable Graves' hyperthyroidism. Prospective prediction of ophthalmopathy was tested in an independent validation cohort consisting of 18 hyperthyroidism patients and approximately 16 patients who later progressed to ophthalmopathy. For training and testing, the 80 to 100 patients in the discovery cohort were randomly divided in a 7:3 ratio. The study also compared thyroid tissue and blood T-cell repertoires from a handful of Graves' hyperthyroidism patients. Once sampling was done, hyperthyroidism patients were given methimazole at a starting dose of 30 mg daily, whereas ophthalmopathy patients were given high-dose intravenous methylprednisolone. Libraries were constructed in a second round of multiplex PCR, after which size selection and purification were performed. Sequencing of the libraries was done on an Illumina HiSeq2000 using paired-end 100 bp reads. SOAPnuke was used to process the raw data, removing reads that contained adapters or uncalled bases, had a mean Phred below 15, or lacked an exact match to the constant primer or identifier. COPE v1.2.5 was used to merge high-quality paired reads, and clonotypes were defined as unique nucleotide sequences. MiTCR v1.1 was used to align clonotypes to the IMGT TRBV, TRBD and TRBJ reference segments. Only V-J combinations with frequency above 0.0001, covering 99% to 99.2% of repertoires, were analysed. A TCS score was defined as the ratio of F50 (clonal expansion) to E x V (chaos), with BLOSUM62-based TCRdist applied between CDR3 peptides within each V-J. Welch's t-statistics and random forest reduced roughly 500 V-J features to 13, which were used in a naive Bayes classifier (R e1071). Sample size was not statistically predetermined, and blinding of investigators to group allocation was not performed. TCR Vbeta CDR3 sequencing of roughly 140 peripheral blood samples (43 ophthalmopathy, about 80 hyperthyroidism and approximately 17 progressor patients) is reported in the paper.

The sequence was obtained from a woman aged 40-60 years with Graves disease. Donor details come from another sample of the same person, matched by shared clones. Rearrangement joined TRBV12-3 or TRBV12-4 to TRBJ2-5; tentative D gene TRBD2, with 6 bases matching. Sequenced here: peripheral blood mononuclear cells (PBMCs), sampled at new diagnosis, from a patient treated with antithyroid drugs. The sequence in DNA is TGTGCCAGCAGTCCGACTAGGATGGAGACCCAGTACTTC. Its protein reads: CASSPTRMETQYF.